One and the same sample provided the 23 T cell receptor beta chains below, sequenced in a study of PD-1 blockade in classical Hodgkin lymphoma. TCRdb's copy holds only in-frame clones and misses some; the assay was immunoSEQ multiplex PCR. The sample yields about 31,000 clones, about 81% seen once. As to time point: cycle 4 day 1 (C4D1), after 5 to 7 weeks of nivolumab. All the patients suffered relapse after autologous stem cell transplantation, and brentuximab vedotin exposure differed. The material sequenced was peripheral blood mononuclear cells (PBMCs), taken before the fourth cycle of nivolumab. These receptors were obtained from a human donor with classical Hodgkin lymphoma.

The chain recombines TRBV20-1 with TRBJ2-7; 7 positions agree with TRBD2. Germline CDR1 and CDR2: DFQATT and SNEGSKA (reference sequence). The CDR3 covers 11 residues. The J segment lost 4 bases and the V segment lost 5 bases, leaving 2 bases of the junction unmatched. CDR3 nucleotides: TGCAGTGCTGGGGGGGGTTACGAGCAGTACTTC. Residues: CSAGGGYEQYF.

This clone was found a few times. The CDR3 reads CAAGDYEQYF. The CDR3 coding sequence is TGTGCCGCTGGGGACTACGAGCAGTACTTC. The chain joins TRBV6-1 to TRBJ2-7, with unresolved D. This CDR3 has 10 residues. The V end lost 11 bases, the J end lost 3 bases, and 8 bases lay between the germline ends. Germline-derived CDR1 and CDR2 are MNHNS and SASEGT.

This clone turned up a few times. CDR3 nucleotides: TGTGCCAGTAGCCGGGGCCCTGCAACTAATGAAAAACTGTTTTTT. This gives the protein CASSRGPATNEKLFF. The chain joins TRBV19 to TRBJ1-4; perhaps TRBD1 as D (5 bases). Looked up from germline, CDR1 is LNHDA and CDR2 is SQIVND (reference sequence). This CDR3 is built from 15 residues. Trimming pared 6 bases from V and 0 bases from J, leaving 11 bases between.

This rearrangement joins TRBV7-6 to TRBJ2-3; 7 bases map to TRBD2. V was pared by 1 base and J by 4 bases, with 14 bases of the junction left unmatched. In germline, CDR1 is SGHVS, CDR2 FNYEAQ. The CDR3 consists of 18 residues. This CDR3 is CASSLEGSSGLSADTQYF. For the CDR3, the DNA is TGTGCCAGCAGCTTAGAAGGGAGTAGCGGGTTGTCTGCAGATACGCAGTATTTT.

This clone was observed a handful of times. J is TRBJ1-1 and V is TRBV6-5; no firm D call. This CDR3 comprises 14 residues. Per germline, CDR1 MNHEY and CDR2 SVGAGI. V lost 6 bases, J lost 13 bases, and 24 bases lay in between. The CDR3 protein is CASRKTLKPYLYFF. The CDR3 DNA is TGTGCCAGCAGAAAAACACTGAAGCCGTACTTATATTTCTTT.

A few counts support this clone. The V call is TRBV28, the J call TRBJ2-7, with unresolved D. Germline CDR1 is MDHEN and CDR2 is SYDVKM. Trimming removed 5 bases from V and 3 bases from J, with 5 bases in between. The CDR3 is made up of 11 amino acids. In nucleotides, the CDR3 is TGTGCCAGCAGTGTGTACTACGAGCAGTACTTC. Protein: CASSVYYEQYF.

This clone occurred a few times. The chain couples TRBV27 to TRBJ2-2; D remains unclear. The germline CDR1 and CDR2 sequences are MNHEY and SMNVEV (reference sequence). The V end lost 0 bases, the J end lost 5 bases, and 7 bases lay between the germline ends. The CDR3 loop spans 14 amino acids. The CDR3 coding sequence is TGTGCCAGCAGTTTATCATTGGGGACCGGGGAGCTGTTTTTT. Amino acids: CASSLSLGTGELFF.

The chain joins TRBV28 to TRBJ2-7, with D perhaps TRBD2 (6 bases). CDR1 is MDHEN and CDR2 is SYDVKM in the germline V gene. V dropped 7 bases and J dropped 4 bases, with 20 bases sitting between them. CDR3 length equals 15 residues. CDR3 loop: CASKTPGLGEYEQYF. In DNA form, the CDR3 reads TGTGCCAGCAAGACTCCGGGACTCGGCGAGTACGAGCAGTACTTC.

The rearrangement joins TRBV18 to TRBJ1-2; 8 bases are shared with TRBD1. The CDR3 length is 15 residues. From germline, CDR1 is KGHSH and CDR2 LQKENI. V was pared by 5 bases and J by 4 bases, with 9 bases of the junction left unmatched. The CDR3 coding sequence is TGTGCCAGCTCAGCACAAGGGACAGGTCTCTATGGCTACACCTTC. Its translation is CASSAQGTGLYGYTF.

This clone showed up just a few times. The chain joins TRBV6-5 to TRBJ1-2; a weak D match, TRBD1 (5 bases). The CDR3 has 15 residues. Deletions cut 6 bases from V and 0 bases from J, with 14 bases between. In germline, CDR1 is MNHEY, CDR2 SVGAGI. The CDR3, as DNA: TGTGCCAGCAGCCCGACCGGGACGGCTAACTATGGCTACACCTTC. Translation gives CASSPTGTANYGYTF.

This clone was observed a single time. The V and J genes are TRBV2 and TRBJ1-2; D remains ambiguous. The V end was cut by 3 bases, the J end by 7 bases, with 15 bases between. Per germline, CDR1 SNHLY and CDR2 FYNNEI. The CDR3 covers 14 residues. CDR3 loop: CASSDPPLEVGYTF. The CDR3 coding sequence is TGTGCCAGCAGTGACCCCCCGCTCGAGGTTGGCTACACCTTC.

Only a few counts were recorded for this clone. The genes are TRBV7-2 and TRBJ1-6; D may be TRBD1 (5 bases). Germline assignment: CDR1 SGHTA and CDR2 FQGNSA. V was trimmed by 6 bases and J by 8 bases, leaving 20 bases between them. The CDR3 consists of 16 residues. CDR3 protein: CASSQGWITGDSPLHF. The CDR3 DNA sequence: TGTGCCAGCAGTCAGGGTTGGATTACTGGGGATTCACCCCTCCACTTT.

This clone is a singleton in its sample. The chain recombines TRBV5-4 with TRBJ1-1; TRBD1 matches at 7 bases. Germline V gives CDR1 SGHNT, CDR2 YYREEE (reference sequence). The CDR3 contains 16 residues. The J segment lost 6 bases and the V segment lost 2 bases, leaving 13 bases of the junction unmatched. CDR3 residues: CASSFDLRRDSAEAFF. The CDR3, as DNA: TGTGCCAGCAGCTTTGATCTACGCCGGGACAGCGCTGAAGCTTTCTTT.

The chain joins TRBV19 to TRBJ2-4; 11 bases fit TRBD1. The CDR3 covers 14 residues. Germline loops: CDR1 LNHDA, CDR2 SQIVND (reference sequence). J lost 7 bases, V lost 5 bases, and 4 bases had no gene match. The CDR3 nucleotides are TGTGCCAGTAGTCCAGGACAGGGGGCTAACATTCAGTACTTC. The encoded protein is CASSPGQGANIQYF.

V and J are TRBV5-5 and TRBJ2-7; tentatively, D is TRBD2 (6 bases). The germline gives CDR1 SGHKS, CDR2 YYEKEE (reference sequence). This CDR3 is 14 amino acids long. Trimming stripped 4 bases from V and 5 bases from J, with 16 bases between. This CDR3 is CASSRKGPGDEQYF. CDR3 in DNA: TGTGCCAGCAGCCGTAAGGGGCCGGGGGACGAGCAGTACTTC. The full variable domain, with the rest looked up from reference TRBV5-5 and TRBJ2-7, is DAGVTQSPTHLIKTRGQQVTLRCSPISGHKSVSWYQQVLGQGPQFIFQYYEKEERGRGNFPDRFSARQFPNYSSELNVNALLLGDSALYLCASSRKGPGDEQYFGPGTRLTVT.

This clone was found a few times. The chain links TRBV19 to TRBJ1-1; 9 bases agree with TRBD1. Losses at the gene ends were 7 bases for V and 11 bases for J; bases not matched to a gene: 8. Germline CDR1 is LNHDA and CDR2 is SQIVND (reference sequence). The CDR3 consists of 12 residues. The CDR3 DNA reads as TGTGCCAGTACCCCGGGACAGGGTGCCGCTTTCTTT. It encodes CASTPGQGAAFF.

In DNA, the CDR3 is TGTGCCACCAGCCCAGGGGGACTAGCGGGTGGGTACGAGCAGTACTTC. This gives the protein CATSPGGLAGGYEQYF. The V and J genes are TRBV15 and TRBJ2-7, with TRBD2 matching over 12 bases. The CDR3 runs 16 residues. J gave up 4 bases and V 5 bases, and 9 bases lay outside the gene matches. Looked up from germline, CDR1 is LNHNV and CDR2 is YYDKDF (reference sequence).

This clone has only a few counts. The V gene is TRBV12-5, the J gene TRBJ1-1; tentatively, D is TRBD1 (6 bases). The V end lost 2 bases, the J end lost 11 bases, and 15 bases lay between the germline ends. Germline V gene data show CDR1 as LGHNT and CDR2 as FRNRAP. The CDR3 has 13 amino acids. CDR3 amino acids: CASGLTRGPEAFF. CDR3 DNA: TGTGCTAGTGGTTTGACCCGGGGGCCGGAGGCTTTCTTT.

This clone was seen just once. The chain couples TRBV5-4 to TRBJ1-3; D is uncertain. The CDR3 loop spans 15 amino acids. Trimming cost V 0 bases and J 0 bases, with 7 bases left between them. Germline V CDR1 and CDR2: SGHNT, YYREEE (reference sequence). The chain's CDR3 is CASSLDLASGNTIYF. The CDR3 bases are TGTGCCAGCAGCTTGGATCTAGCCTCTGGAAACACCATATATTTT.

This clone was recorded once. The chain employs TRBV7-2 and TRBJ1-6; TRBD1 is a possible D gene (5 bases). Germline loops: CDR1 SGHTA, CDR2 FQGNSA. V lost 5 bases to trimming and J lost 10 bases, with 18 bases between them. The CDR3 extends over 15 amino acids. For the CDR3, the DNA is TGTGCCAGCAGCCCGGGACCGATTGGAGGGTCACCCCTCCACTTT. Protein: CASSPGPIGGSPLHF.

The chain carries TRBV9 and TRBJ2-2; 8 bases are a match to TRBD2. Germline V CDR1 and CDR2: SGDLS, YYNGEE. Trimming removed 0 bases from V and 7 bases from J; junction bases left unmatched: 11. The CDR3 spans 17 residues. DNA for the CDR3: TGTGCCAGCAGCGTAGACCCCCCGGGGGGGCCGATCGGGGAGCTGTTTTTT. Translated: CASSVDPPGGPIGELFF. Full variable domain (outside the CDR3, taken from reference TRBV9 and TRBJ2-2): DSGVTQTPKHLITATGQRVTLRCSPRSGDLSVYWYQQSLDQGLQFLIQYYNGEERAKGNILERFSAQQFPDLHSELNLSSLELGDSALYFCASSVDPPGGPIGELFFGEGSRLTVL.

The rearrangement links TRBV7-2 to TRBJ2-2, with TRBD1 matching over 9 bases. Germline CDR1 and CDR2: SGHTA and FQGNSA. CDR3 length: 15 amino acids. Trimming removed 6 bases from V and 2 bases from J; junction bases left unmatched: 4. In DNA form, the CDR3 reads TGTGCCAGCAGACTTACAGGGGGCAACACCGGGGAGCTGTTTTTT. Its protein product is CASRLTGGNTGELFF.

V usage is TRBV30 and J usage is TRBJ2-1; D remains ambiguous. Germline CDR1 reads GTSNPN; CDR2 reads SVGIG (reference sequence). The CDR3 loop spans 11 amino acids. The germline V and J ends were trimmed by 1 base and 9 bases, with 7 bases remaining between them. Here the CDR3 DNA reads TGTGCCTGGAGTGGCTTCGGTGAGCAGTTCTTC. Amino acid sequence: CAWSGFGEQFF.